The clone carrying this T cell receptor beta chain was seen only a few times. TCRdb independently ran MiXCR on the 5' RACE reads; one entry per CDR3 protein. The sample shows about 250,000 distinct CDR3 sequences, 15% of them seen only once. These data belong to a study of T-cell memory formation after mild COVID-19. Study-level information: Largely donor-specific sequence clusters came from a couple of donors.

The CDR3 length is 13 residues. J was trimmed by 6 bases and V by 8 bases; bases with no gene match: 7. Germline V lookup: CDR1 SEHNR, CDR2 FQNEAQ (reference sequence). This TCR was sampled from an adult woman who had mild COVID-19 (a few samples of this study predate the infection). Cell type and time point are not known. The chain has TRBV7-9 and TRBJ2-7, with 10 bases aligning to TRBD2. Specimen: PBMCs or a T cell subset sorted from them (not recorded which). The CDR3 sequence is CASSLAGVLEQYF. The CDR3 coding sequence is TGTGCCAGCTCCCTAGCGGGAGTTCTCGAGCAGTACTTC.